This T cell receptor beta chain was sequenced during a study of T cell responses to AZD1222 COVID-19 vaccine. Regarding the study as a whole: Reportedly, nearly half of unique spike TCRs recognized epitopes outside B.1.351/B.1.1.7 mutations. Increased Spike-specific TCR breadth and depth were observed after two AZD1222 doses. At baseline, just 5 or 6 AZD1222 recipients tested seropositive.

Sequencing used immunoSEQ multiplex PCR; TCRdb keeps in-frame clones, though not all of them. The sample records approximately 77,000 clones, roughly 88% being singletons. Of note for this clone: The antigen is undetermined.

Investigators merged groups given second doses at roughly 4 or roughly 12 weeks. The sample here was peripheral blood, taken 28 days after the second AZD1222 dose. This sequence was found in an adult who received the AZD1222 COVID-19 vaccine.

The CDR3 bases are TGTGCCAGCAGCGTAGCCGGGGTGGGAGGGACTGAAGCTTTCTTT. The encoded protein is CASSVAGVGGTEAFF. The chain recombines TRBV9 with TRBJ1-1; D unresolved. The CDR3 loop spans 15 amino acids. Germline V gene data show CDR1 as SGDLS and CDR2 as YYNGEE. The ends were cut back, 0 bases at V and 5 bases at J, with 14 bases in the middle.